The next 18 T cell receptor beta chains were all read from a single sample in a study of cytomegalovirus exposure and HLA in healthy donors. 60 Vbeta and 13 Jbeta primers were used in PCR. The protocol was immunoSEQ multiplex PCR, while the TCRdb copy is restricted to in-frame clones and leaves out a portion. The sample shows about 67,000 clones, 78% of them seen only once. The sequenced sample consisted of PBMCs. The receptor source for this set is a man aged 35 to 55 in good health and CMV-seronegative.

The count of this clone is one. This chain joins TRBV18 and TRBJ2-3; D remains unclear. The CDR3 runs to 12 residues. The germline V and J ends were trimmed by 5 bases and 7 bases, with 10 bases remaining between them. The germline gives CDR1 KGHSH, CDR2 LQKENI. CDR3 protein: CASSSSENTQYF. As DNA, the CDR3 is TGTGCCAGCTCATCCTCCGAGAATACGCAGTATTTT.

V gene TRBV7-9 combines with J gene TRBJ2-3; TRBD2 aligns across 7 bases. CDR1 and CDR2 from the germline V gene are SEHNR and FQNEAQ (reference sequence). J lost 5 bases, V lost 3 bases, and 5 bases had no gene match. The CDR3 length is 14 residues. DNA of the CDR3: TGTGCCAGCAGCTTCGGGGGGTCAGTAGATACGCAGTATTTT. This codes for CASSFGGSVDTQYF.

A word on this clone: Sequence at one end of the junction differs from germline and may be a read error. This sequence joins TRBV7-9 and TRBJ1-1, with D unresolved. The CDR3 covers 15 residues. Looked up from germline, CDR1 is SEHNR and CDR2 is FQNEAQ (reference sequence). CDR3 coding DNA: TGTTCCAGCAGCTTTGAGCCAGGAAGCTCTTCTGAAGCTTTCTTT. Translated, it gives CSSSFEPGSSSEAFF.

This chain connects TRBV7-9 to TRBJ1-2; 8 bases are shared with TRBD1. In germline, CDR1 is SEHNR, CDR2 FQNEAQ (reference sequence). J gave up 3 bases and V 4 bases, and 7 bases lay outside the gene matches. This CDR3 region has 15 residues. The CDR3 here is CASSYTGGSDYGYTF. The CDR3 nucleotides are TGTGCCAGCAGCTATACAGGGGGTTCCGACTATGGCTACACCTTC.

The chain joins TRBV18 to TRBJ1-2, with a tentative D call TRBD1 (5 bases). Germline V gene lookup returns CDR1 KGHSH and CDR2 LQKENI. The CDR3 extends over 15 amino acids. Trimming took 4 bases from V and 2 from J, leaving 14 bases between them. CDR3 residues: CASSLNIDSNYGYTF. Written as DNA, the CDR3 is TGTGCCAGCTCACTAAACATTGACAGCAACTATGGCTACACCTTC.

The chain has TRBV27 and TRBJ2-7; TRBD2 is a possible D gene (5 bases). This CDR3 spans 16 amino acids. Germline CDR1 MNHEY, CDR2 SMNVEV (reference sequence). Trimming removed 1 base from V and 6 bases from J, with 19 bases in between. For the CDR3, the DNA is TGTGCCAGCAGTTTATGGGTGGGAGACTTAACGATCGAGCAGTACTTC. Translating it yields CASSLWVGDLTIEQYF.

The V and J genes are TRBV2 and TRBJ1-3; D is undetermined. CDR1 and CDR2 from the germline V gene are SNHLY and FYNNEI. The CDR3 is 15 amino acids. Trimming took 1 base from V and 0 from J, leaving 7 bases between them. Written as DNA, the CDR3 is TGTGCCAGCAGTGAAGGCACAGACTCTGGAAACACCATATATTTT. The encoded protein is CASSEGTDSGNTIYF.

This CDR3 is CASRWTSGSFYEQYF. For the CDR3, the DNA is TGTGCCAGCAGGTGGACTAGCGGGAGTTTCTACGAGCAGTACTTC. V and J are TRBV5-6 and TRBJ2-5; 13 nucleotides align to TRBD2. The end of the DNA is better explained by TRBJ2-7, so the J call may be wrong. The CDR3 consists of 15 residues. The germline gives CDR1 SGHDT, CDR2 YYEEEE.

The V gene is TRBV6-5, the J gene TRBJ1-1; D possibly corresponds to TRBD1 (5 bases). With 6 bases removed from V and 0 bases from J, the gap between germline ends came to 14 bases. CDR3 length: 15 amino acids. Germline assignment: CDR1 MNHEY and CDR2 SVGAGI. DNA of the CDR3: TGTGCCAGCAGCCCCGGCGGGGGGGTGAACACTGAAGCTTTCTTT. It codes for CASSPGGGVNTEAFF.

This clone appeared once. The rearrangement joins TRBV7-9 to TRBJ2-7; possibly TRBD2 for D (5 bases). The ends were cut back, 5 bases at V and 1 base at J, with 27 bases in the middle. The germline V gene has CDR1 SEHNR and CDR2 FQNEAQ (reference sequence). The CDR3 totals 19 residues. The CDR3, as DNA: TGTGCCAGCAGCCCCCTCAAGGTAGCGCCAAAAGGAGGATCCTACGAGCAGTACTTC. This encodes CASSPLKVAPKGGSYEQYF.

This chain uses TRBV11-2 with TRBJ2-5; D may be TRBD2 (5 bases). CDR1 is SGHAT and CDR2 is FQNNGV in the germline V gene. The V gene lost 5 bases and the J gene lost 7 bases, with 17 bases spanning the gap. The CDR3 covers 14 residues. The DNA for the CDR3 is TGTGCCAGCAGCCAAGGTACTCGGGATACGACCCAGTACTTC. This translates into CASSQGTRDTTQYF.

The CDR3 loop is CASSEGGTSGISGELFF. The CDR3 coding sequence is TGTGCCAGCAGTGAAGGAGGGACTAGCGGGATCTCCGGGGAGCTGTTTTTT. The J gene is TRBJ2-2, the V gene TRBV2; 13 positions match TRBD2. V lost 1 base and J lost 6; bases outside the gene matches: 5. Germline V gene lookup returns CDR1 SNHLY and CDR2 FYNNEI. This CDR3 is 17 amino acids long.

The V and J genes are TRBV7-9 and TRBJ2-7, with TRBD1 matching 8 bases. The germline gives CDR1 SEHNR, CDR2 FQNEAQ (reference sequence). Unmatched junction bases numbered 2, after V lost 2 bases and J lost 2 bases. The CDR3 covers 14 residues. CDR3 region: CASSLSQGAYEQYF. The CDR3 nucleotides are TGTGCCAGCAGCTTATCACAGGGGGCCTACGAGCAGTACTTC.

This chain connects TRBV19 to TRBJ2-1, with D possibly matching TRBD2 (6 bases). In germline, CDR1 is LNHDA, CDR2 SQIVND (reference sequence). The ends were cut back, 1 base at V and 5 bases at J, with 9 bases in the middle. The CDR3 consists of 14 residues. CDR3 sequence: CASSIVGGDNEQFF. In nucleotides, the CDR3 is TGTGCCAGTAGTATAGTCGGAGGGGACAATGAGCAGTTCTTC.

The chain is built from TRBV5-1 and TRBJ2-1; 7 nucleotides line up with TRBD1. The V and J ends lost 4 bases and 4 bases, in that order; junction bases with no gene match: 8. The CDR3 runs to 15 residues. Germline values: CDR1 SGHRS, CDR2 YFSETQ. In DNA, the CDR3 is TGCGCCAGCAGCCCTGATTTACAGGGGTACAATGAGCAGTTCTTC. Amino acid sequence: CASSPDLQGYNEQFF.

This chain joins TRBV7-8 and TRBJ2-1; 8 bases line up with TRBD2. Germline CDR1 is SGHVS and CDR2 is FQNEAQ. After removal of 5 bases from V and 4 bases from J, the junction contained 7 bases not matched to a gene. The CDR3 is 15 amino acids. Here the CDR3 DNA reads TGTGCCAGCAGCCTGGGACTAGAGCCGTACAATGAGCAGTTCTTC. Protein product: CASSLGLEPYNEQFF.

With respect to this clone: Other DNA sequences in the sample encode the same CDR3. The CDR3 is CASSLDRAYEQYF. In DNA form, the CDR3 reads TGCGCCAGCAGCTTGGACAGGGCTTACGAGCAGTACTTC. V and J are TRBV5-1 and TRBJ2-5; D possibly corresponds to TRBD1 (6 bases). The end of the DNA aligns better with TRBJ2-7, so the J call may be wrong. The germline V gene has CDR1 SGHRS and CDR2 YFSETQ. This CDR3 has 13 amino acids.

The V call is TRBV5-1, the J call TRBJ2-7; D uncertain. Deletions cut 3 bases from V and 3 bases from J, with 16 bases between. Germline assignment: CDR1 SGHRS and CDR2 YFSETQ. CDR3 length: 15 residues. CDR3 coding DNA: TGCGCCAGCAGCTCCGCAGGTAATCCTCTCTACGAGCAGTACTTC. As protein: CASSSAGNPLYEQYF.